This T cell receptor beta chain was found in a study of CD8+ T cells in alopecia areata. Whole-study results and caveats: In scalp and blood, many expanded lesional clones persisted during tofacitinib. On tofacitinib, scalp clonality and expanded CD8+ clones among top 100 fell significantly.

Concerning this clone itself: What it recognizes is unknown.

The treatment was: oral pan-JAK inhibitor, 5-10 mg twice daily. Isolated RNA was reverse transcribed into cDNA used as the sequencing template. Produced via immunoSEQ multiplex PCR; TCRdb's table is partial and in-frame only. The table shows hundreds of thousands of clones, with around three fifths occurring only once. The sequence was obtained from a human donor with alopecia areata. Sequenced here: CD4+ T cells sorted from blood, sampled between weeks 51 and 52, from a patient treated with tofacitinib.

The CDR3 coding sequence is TGCAGCGTTGAAGCGGCAGGAGCTAACTATGGCTACACCTTC. This encodes CSVEAAGANYGYTF. The chain is built from TRBV29-1 and TRBJ1-2, with D unclear. V lost 1 base, J lost 0 bases, and 9 bases lay in between. Germline-derived CDR1 and CDR2 are SQVTM and ANQGSEA. This CDR3 comprises 14 residues.